These 18 T cell receptor beta chains share one sample of origin, sequenced in a study of neurological immune-mediated disorders. A single record per CDR3 protein comes from TCRdb applying MiXCR to the 5' RACE reads. This table has 35,000 to 45,000 distinct CDR3 sequences, 11% appearing once. Sequencing input: CD4+ T cells from blood. These receptors were obtained from a woman in her thirties with HTLV-1-associated myelopathy (HAM/TSP).

This clonotype has at least ten counts. The CDR3 here is CSARQRGTTDTQYF. The CDR3 DNA follows: TGCAGTGCTAGACAGCGGGGGACAACAGATACGCAGTATTTT. V is TRBV20-1 and J is TRBJ2-3; 8 bases are a match to TRBD2. The CDR3 is 14 residues long. V was clipped by 2 bases and J by 3 bases; unmatched bases: 4. Germline CDR1 and CDR2: DFQATT and SNEGSKA (reference sequence).

This clonotype was seen at least ten times. The gene calls are TRBV5-1 and TRBJ2-7, with D perhaps assigned TRBD1 or TRBD2 (5 bases each). From germline, CDR1 is SGHRS and CDR2 YFSETQ. Trimming took off 2 bases at V and 2 bases at J, with 14 bases between the two ends. CDR3 size: 15 residues. CDR3 sequence: CASSFEGRTTYEQYF. The CDR3 DNA reads as TGCGCCAGCAGCTTTGAGGGGCGTACAACCTACGAGCAGTACTTC. Together with reference TRBV5-1 and TRBJ2-7, the CDR3 gives the full variable domain: KAGVTQTPRYLIKTRGQQVTLSCSPISGHRSVSWYQQTPGQGLQFLFEYFSETQRNKGNFPGRFSGRQFSNSRSEMNVSTLELGDSALYLCASSFEGRTTYEQYFGPGTRLTVT.

This clonotype was seen repeatedly, ten times or more. This chain uses TRBV12-3 or TRBV12-4 with TRBJ2-7, with 10 bases aligning to TRBD1. V lost 3 bases and J lost 3; bases outside the gene matches: 5. The CDR3 has 15 residues. Here the CDR3 DNA reads TGTGCCAGCAGTTTGAGGACAGGGGGTAACTACGAGCAGTACTTC. It codes for CASSLRTGGNYEQYF.

This clonotype was observed many times. The rearrangement links TRBV29-1 to TRBJ2-1; the D gene is possibly TRBD2 (6 bases). Germline CDR1 SQVTM, CDR2 ANQGSEA. The CDR3 is 11 residues long. V lost 6 bases to trimming and J lost 10 bases, with 13 bases between them. The chain's CDR3 is CSVHRGGEQFF. Here the CDR3 DNA reads TGCAGCGTCCATAGGGGAGGAGAGCAGTTCTTC.

This clonotype was counted many times. V and J are TRBV5-1 and TRBJ2-5, with 7 nucleotides matching TRBD1. Germline V gives CDR1 SGHRS, CDR2 YFSETQ. This CDR3 is 16 amino acids long. V was pared by 0 bases and J by 4 bases, with 9 bases of the junction left unmatched. CDR3 sequence (DNA): TGCGCCAGCAGCTTGGGAGGGGGCAGGCCGGGAGAGACCCAGTACTTC. Its protein product is CASSLGGGRPGETQYF.

This clonotype was detected many times. The chain uses TRBV6-6 and TRBJ2-6, with 8 nucleotides matching TRBD1. The trim removed 6 bases at V and 0 bases at J, leaving 4 bases unmatched. This CDR3 is built from 16 residues. CDR1 MNHNY and CDR2 SVGAGI come from the germline V gene (reference sequence). CDR3 bases: TGTGCCAGCAGCCCCAGGGGGCACTCTGGGGCCAACGTCCTGACTTTC. Protein sequence: CASSPRGHSGANVLTF.

This clonotype was picked up many times. This chain links TRBV7-9 with TRBJ2-1, with D perhaps matching TRBD1 (6 bases). Germline V CDR1 and CDR2: SEHNR, FQNEAQ (reference sequence). The CDR3 runs 22 residues. V was cut by 4 bases and J by 2 bases, with 33 bases left in between. CDR3 in amino acids: CASSSVSRLDSQGWRPYNEQFF. CDR3 DNA: TGTGCCAGCAGCTCCGTGAGCCGATTAGACAGCCAGGGGTGGAGACCCTACAATGAGCAGTTCTTC.

This clonotype was detected ten times or more. The chain carries TRBV11-2 and TRBJ2-1; D may be TRBD2 (6 bases). The length of the CDR3 is 12 residues. The V end lost 5 bases, the J end lost 10 bases, and 12 bases lay between the germline ends. CDR1 SGHAT and CDR2 FQNNGV come from the germline V gene. The CDR3 coding sequence is TGTGCCAGCAGCAACCAAGCGGGCGAGCAGTTCTTC. This codes for CASSNQAGEQFF.

This clonotype was seen many times. The CDR3 coding sequence is TGCGCCAGCAGCCAAGGATTACAGGGGCGTAGGGCTGAAGCTTTCTTT. The encoded protein is CASSQGLQGRRAEAFF. This chain links TRBV4-1 with TRBJ1-1; TRBD1 matches 7 bases. Trimming at V came to 1 base and at J to 6 bases, leaving 11 bases not matched to a gene. The CDR3 totals 16 residues. The V gene's germline CDR1 is MGHRA and CDR2 YSYEKL.

In its sample, this clonotype ranks as medium-sized (0.01 to 0.1%). The chain carries TRBV7-9 and TRBJ2-3; D uncertain. Trimming removed 3 bases at V and 6 bases at J, with 7 bases between. This CDR3 contains 12 residues. CDR1 is SEHNR, CDR2 FQNEAQ, per germline (reference sequence). This CDR3 is CASSFTVDTQYF. The CDR3 bases are TGTGCCAGCAGCTTTACGGTGGATACGCAGTATTTT.

Many counts were recorded for this clonotype. The genes are TRBV12-3 or TRBV12-4 and TRBJ1-3; the D is unclear. The CDR3 extends over 15 amino acids. The V end was cut by 6 bases, the J end by 0 bases, with 12 bases between. CDR3 DNA: TGTGCCAGCAGCCCATCGGGCAGCTCTGGAAACACCATATATTTT. Protein sequence: CASSPSGSSGNTIYF.

At least ten counts were recorded for this clonotype. The chain has TRBV20-1 and TRBJ1-2; TRBD1 is a possible D gene (5 bases). Germline V lookup: CDR1 DFQATT, CDR2 SNEGSKA (reference sequence). The CDR3 spans 14 residues. Deletions cut 4 bases from V and 2 bases from J, with 14 bases between. CDR3 residues: CSANTLGGNYGYTF. In DNA, the CDR3 is TGCAGTGCTAACACCTTGGGGGGAAACTATGGCTACACCTTC.

This clonotype was seen a few times. The J gene is TRBJ2-2, the V gene TRBV2, with D maybe TRBD2 (6 bases). The CDR3 covers 13 residues. Between the trimmed V and J ends, which lost 7 bases and 4 bases, there was a span of 10 bases. Per the germline V gene, CDR1 is SNHLY and CDR2 is FYNNEI. The CDR3 here is CASMGLRTGELFF. In DNA, the CDR3 is TGTGCCAGCATGGGACTTCGCACCGGGGAGCTGTTTTTT. Based on the CDR3 plus reference TRBV2 and TRBJ2-2, the full variable domain is EPEVTQTPSHQVTQMGQEVILRCVPISNHLYFYWYRQILGQKVEFLVSFYNNEISEKSEIFDDQFSVERPDGSNFTLKIRSTKLEDSAMYFCASMGLRTGELFFGEGSRLTVL.

This clonotype was seen repeatedly, ten times or more. This chain joins TRBV9 and TRBJ2-2, with 13 bases aligning to TRBD2. The CDR3 spans 17 residues. Looked up from germline, CDR1 is SGDLS and CDR2 is YYNGEE. V was pared by 0 bases and J by 4 bases, with 3 bases of the junction left unmatched. The CDR3 nucleotides are TGTGCCAGCAGCGTAGGGACTAGCGGGGGCCTCACCGGGGAGCTGTTTTTT. Protein product: CASSVGTSGGLTGELFF.

This clonotype showed up many times. V is TRBV27 and J is TRBJ1-1; D may be TRBD1 (6 bases). Germline V gene lookup returns CDR1 MNHEY and CDR2 SMNVEV (reference sequence). This CDR3 contains 14 residues. The V gene lost 5 bases and the J gene lost 6 bases, with 16 bases spanning the gap. CDR3 coding DNA: TGTGCCAGCAGTCCCAGGGACATTCACGCTGAAGCTTTCTTT. This codes for CASSPRDIHAEAFF.

The sample holds many counts of this clonotype. J is TRBJ2-1 and V is TRBV5-6, with D unresolved. Trimming stripped 0 bases from V and 10 bases from J, with 11 bases between. The CDR3 totals 13 residues. Germline V CDR1 and CDR2: SGHDT, YYEEEE. Written as DNA, the CDR3 is TGTGCCAGCAGCTTGGCCTTGTGGGGAGAGCAGTTCTTC. As protein: CASSLALWGEQFF. The full variable domain, rest sourced from reference TRBV5-6 and TRBJ2-1, is DAGVTQSPTHLIKTRGQQVTLRCSPKSGHDTVSWYQQALGQGPQFIFQYYEEEERQRGNFPDRFSGHQFPNYSSELNVNALLLGDSALYLCASSLALWGEQFFGPGTRLTVL.

This clonotype was recorded at least ten times. The chain employs TRBV5-1 and TRBJ2-7; 14 bases match TRBD2. The CDR3 loop spans 18 amino acids. CDR1 and CDR2 from the germline V gene are SGHRS and YFSETQ. The J segment lost 7 bases and the V segment lost 4 bases, leaving 16 bases of the junction unmatched. The CDR3 nucleotides read TGCGCCAGCAGCCTGACCGGGACTAGCGGGGGAGCGCATCAGGAGCAGTACTTC. Translating gives CASSLTGTSGGAHQEQYF.

This clonotype was found many times. The chain carries TRBV20-1 and TRBJ1-5, with 9 bases fitting TRBD1. CDR3 length: 16 residues. V lost 0 bases and J lost 5; bases outside the gene matches: 8. Germline V CDR1 and CDR2: DFQATT, SNEGSKA (reference sequence). DNA of the CDR3: TGCAGTGCTAGAGATCAGGGGACAGGGTGGTATCAGCCCCAGCATTTT. It translates to CSARDQGTGWYQPQHF.